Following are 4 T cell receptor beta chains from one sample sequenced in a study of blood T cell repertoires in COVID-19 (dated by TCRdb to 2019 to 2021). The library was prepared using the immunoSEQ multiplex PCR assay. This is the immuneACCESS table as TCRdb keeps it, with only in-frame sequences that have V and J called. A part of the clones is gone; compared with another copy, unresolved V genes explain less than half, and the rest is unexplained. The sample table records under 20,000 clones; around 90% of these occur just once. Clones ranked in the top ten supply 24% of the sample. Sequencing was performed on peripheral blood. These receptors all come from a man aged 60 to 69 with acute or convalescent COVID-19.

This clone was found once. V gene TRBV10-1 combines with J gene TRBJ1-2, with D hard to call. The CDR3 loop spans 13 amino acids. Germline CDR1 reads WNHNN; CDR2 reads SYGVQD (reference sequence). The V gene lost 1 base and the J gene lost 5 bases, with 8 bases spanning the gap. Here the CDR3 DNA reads TGCGCCAGCAGTGAGTTAACAGCTTATGGCTACACCTTC. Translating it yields CASSELTAYGYTF.

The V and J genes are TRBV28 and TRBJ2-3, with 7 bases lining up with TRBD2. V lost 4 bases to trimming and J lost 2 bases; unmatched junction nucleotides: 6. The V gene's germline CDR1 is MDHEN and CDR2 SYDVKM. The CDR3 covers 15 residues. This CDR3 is CASSWWGRDTDTQYF. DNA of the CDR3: TGTGCCAGCAGTTGGTGGGGGAGGGACACAGATACGCAGTATTTT.

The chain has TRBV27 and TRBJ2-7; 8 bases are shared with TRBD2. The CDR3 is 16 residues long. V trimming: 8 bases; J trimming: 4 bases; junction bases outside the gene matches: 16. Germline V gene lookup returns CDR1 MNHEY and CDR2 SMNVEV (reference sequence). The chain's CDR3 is CASCWGAAGGEYEQYF. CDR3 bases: TGTGCCAGCTGTTGGGGGGCGGCGGGGGGCGAGTACGAGCAGTACTTC.

The DNA for the CDR3 is TGTGCCAGCAGTTCCCTCTTTCGCACAGATACGCAGTATTTT. This sequence encodes CASSSLFRTDTQYF. The V call is TRBV27, the J call TRBJ2-3; D not certain. The V gene lost 4 bases and the J gene lost 1 base, with 9 bases spanning the gap. CDR1 MNHEY and CDR2 SMNVEV come from the germline V gene (reference sequence). This CDR3 has 14 residues.